This is a list of T cell receptor beta chains from one sample in a study of T cell responses to AZD1222 COVID-19 vaccine. Produced via immunoSEQ multiplex PCR; TCRdb's table is partial and in-frame only. The sample lists 150,000 to 200,000 clones, about nine tenths occurring once. The sequenced sample was peripheral blood, obtained on day 0 of AZD1222 vaccination. The receptors were sampled from an adult in good health. Each CDR3 is given with its conserved first and last residue. The D gene is left open where the match is weak. Only part of the rows carry a size: once, few, many, or a class if the clone is expanded.

TRBJ2-4	few	TRBV27	.	TGTGCCAGCACGGTCCCAGACAAAAACATTCAGTACTTC	CASTVPDKNIQYF
TRBJ1-1	.	TRBV11-1	.	TGTGCCAGCAGCTTAGCGTCCCCGGGGCCACTAAACACTGAAGCTTTCTTT	CASSLASPGPLNTEAFF
TRBJ2-3	.	TRBV30	.	TGTGCCTGGAGTGACCTGCCAAATCCAGATACGCAGTATTTT	CAWSDLPNPDTQYF
TRBJ2-7	.	TRBV30	.	TGTGCCTGGAGTAACAGGGAGCACGAGCAGTACTTC	CAWSNREHEQYF
TRBJ2-7	.	TRBV19	TRBD2	TGTGCCAGTAGGACTAGCGGGGGGATCCCCTACGAGCAGTACTTC	CASRTSGGIPYEQYF
TRBJ1-4	.	TRBV7-6	.	TGTGCCAGCAGCCGACACCAGGGTTCTGGTAATGAAAAACTGTTTTTT	CASSRHQGSGNEKLFF
TRBJ1-1	.	TRBV12-3/TRBV12-4	.	TGTGCCAGCAGCTTAGGGGTTGTCACTGAAGCTTTCTTT	CASSLGVVTEAFF
TRBJ2-1	.	TRBV9	.	TGTGCCAGCAGCACCGGGGGCGGCTCCTACAATGAGCAGTTCTTC	CASSTGGGSYNEQFF
TRBJ2-7	few	TRBV2	TRBD1	TGTGCCAGCAGTGACACAGGGGGCGCCTACGAGCAGTACTTC	CASSDTGGAYEQYF
TRBJ1-1	.	TRBV2	.	TGTGCCAGCAGTGCCAAAGGACAGAGGGGAAACACTGAAGCTTTCTTT	CASSAKGQRGNTEAFF
TRBJ2-3	.	TRBV6-4	TRBD1	TGTGCCAGCAGTGAGGACAGGGACACAGATACGCAGTATTTT	CASSEDRDTDTQYF
TRBJ1-1	.	TRBV29-1	.	TGCAGCGTTGACCAGTGGAACACTGAAGCTTTCTTT	CSVDQWNTEAFF
TRBJ2-3	.	TRBV25-1	TRBD2	TGTGCCAGCACTCCTAGCGGGTACACAGATACGCAGTATTTT	CASTPSGYTDTQYF
TRBJ2-3	.	TRBV11-3	.	TGTGCCAGCAGCTTAGGAGTCGGGGACCCCGATGAGGATACGCAGTATTTT	CASSLGVGDPDEDTQYF
TRBJ2-2	.	TRBV7-2	TRBD2	TGTGCCAGCAGCTTATCGTCTAGCGGGTTCGGGGAGCTGTTTTTT	CASSLSSSGFGELFF
TRBJ2-2	.	TRBV7-8	.	TGTGCCAGCAGCTTTAGCGGCCCCGGGGAGCTGTTTTTT	CASSFSGPGELFF
TRBJ1-1	.	TRBV7-9	TRBD1	TGTGCCAGCAGCTTAGGACAGGGGGCAGACACTGAAGCTTTCTTT	CASSLGQGADTEAFF
TRBJ1-5	few	TRBV2	.	TGTGCCAGCCTGGCGACAGATTTAAGCAATCAGCCCCAGCATTTT	CASLATDLSNQPQHF
TRBJ1-4	.	TRBV7-9	.	TGTGCCAGCAGCCCAAGCCACAGCGTCGGTGAAAAACTGTTTTTT	CASSPSHSVGEKLFF
TRBJ1-4	.	TRBV30	.	TGTGCCTGGACTGACGGAGGGGCCCTGTTTTTT	CAWTDGGALFF
TRBJ2-7	once	TRBV7-3	.	TGTGCCAGCAGCTTAAAGGGGCGGGGTAGTGAGCAGTACTTC	CASSLKGRGSEQYF
TRBJ2-7	once	TRBV4-3	TRBD1	TGCGCCAGCAGCCCATGGACAGGGGCCGAGCAGTACTTC	CASSPWTGAEQYF
TRBJ1-1	.	TRBV4-3	TRBD1	TGCGCCAGCAGCCAACCGGGACAGATAAACACTGAAGCTTTCTTT	CASSQPGQINTEAFF
TRBJ1-5	.	TRBV19	.	TGTGCCAGTAGTACGGAAGTGCCTGGGCAGCCCCAGCATTTT	CASSTEVPGQPQHF
TRBJ1-1	.	TRBV5-4	.	TGTGCCAGCAGCCTCGGGCAGGGGAGGGGGAACACTGAAGCTTTCTTT	CASSLGQGRGNTEAFF
TRBJ2-7	once	TRBV7-2	.	TGTGCCAGCAGCGCAGGCGGAGAGTTCTACGAGCAGTACTTC	CASSAGGEFYEQYF
TRBJ2-7	.	TRBV30	TRBD2	TGTGCCTGGAGTGGGCCTAGCGGTCTCTCCTACGAGCAGTACTTC	CAWSGPSGLSYEQYF
TRBJ2-7	.	TRBV4-2	.	TGTGCCAGCAGCCAAGACCCTGACGGCTACGAGCAGTACTTC	CASSQDPDGYEQYF
TRBJ2-7	.	TRBV2	.	TGTGCCAGCAGTGAAAAGCCGTCCTACGAGCAGTACTTC	CASSEKPSYEQYF
TRBJ2-2	.	TRBV7-2	TRBD1	TGTGCCAGCAGCGGAGACAGGGATCGCACCGGGGAGCTGTTTTTT	CASSGDRDRTGELFF
TRBJ1-2	.	TRBV6-5	TRBD1	TGTGCCAGCACCTCGGACAGGTGGTATGGCTACACCTTC	CASTSDRWYGYTF
TRBJ1-3	.	TRBV6-1	.	TGTGCCAGCAGTGAACAGGGGGGAAACACCATATATTTT	CASSEQGGNTIYF
TRBJ2-5	.	TRBV29-1	.	TGCAGCGTTGAAGCGGGGGCGGGAGTAGAGACCCAGTACTTC	CSVEAGAGVETQYF
TRBJ2-2	.	TRBV5-8	.	TGTGCCAGCAGCGCGGGACTCGAGGGCGGGGAGCTGTTTTTT	CASSAGLEGGELFF
TRBJ2-7	.	TRBV27	.	TGTGCCAGTGGGACGCTGACCTACGAGCAGTACTTC	CASGTLTYEQYF
TRBJ1-1	.	TRBV7-9	.	TGTGCCAGCAGCTTAGCAATATTAAACACTGAAGCTTTCTTT	CASSLAILNTEAFF
TRBJ1-1	.	TRBV6-1	.	TGTGCCAGCAGTGACGCAGCGGACAGAATGAACACTGAAGCTTTCTTT	CASSDAADRMNTEAFF
TRBJ2-1	.	TRBV5-1	TRBD2	TGCGCCAGCAGCTTGGGACTAGCGGGGGGACACAATGAGCAGTTCTTC	CASSLGLAGGHNEQFF
TRBJ1-1	.	TRBV19	.	TGTGCCAGTAGTATATCAGGGGTAGTGAACACTGAAGCTTTCTTT	CASSISGVVNTEAFF
TRBJ1-1	.	TRBV9	.	TGTGCCAGCAGCGTGGGCCCCGACACTGAAGCTTTCTTT	CASSVGPDTEAFF
TRBJ2-3	once	TRBV7-2	TRBD2	TGTGCCAGCAAGGGCGGGAGCCATACGCAGTATTTT	CASKGGSHTQYF
TRBJ1-1	.	TRBV30	.	TGTGCCTGGAGTGTAGGACTTGAAGCTTTCTTT	CAWSVGLEAFF
TRBJ1-1	.	TRBV12-3/TRBV12-4	.	TGTGCCAGCCGTCTCATGCCAAATGGTGAAGCTTTCTTT	CASRLMPNGEAFF
TRBJ1-2	few	TRBV6-5	.	TGTGCCAGCAGAGATTACAGGACCGTGGGGTATGGCTACACCTTC	CASRDYRTVGYGYTF
TRBJ2-7	.	TRBV6-2/TRBV6-3	TRBD2	TGTGCCAGCAGTGACTGGGGAGGGTCCTACGAGCAGTACTTC	CASSDWGGSYEQYF
TRBJ1-5	.	TRBV11-2	.	TGTGCCAGCAGCCGCGACCGCAATCAGCCCCAGCATTTT	CASSRDRNQPQHF
TRBJ1-2	.	TRBV10-1	TRBD1	TGCGCCAGCAACCGGGACAGCCCTTCTCGAGACTATGGCTACACCTTC	CASNRDSPSRDYGYTF
TRBJ2-7	.	TRBV6-6	TRBD1	TGTGCCAGCAGTCCTCCGGGACAGGGGGCGAAAGGCTACGAGCAGTACTTC	CASSPPGQGAKGYEQYF
TRBJ1-4	.	TRBV23-1	.	TGCGCCAGCAGCTGGGACCACACTAATGAAAAACTGTTTTTT	CASSWDHTNEKLFF
TRBJ1-1	.	TRBV4-1	TRBD1	TGCGCCAGCAGCCTTAAGCTCCGGGACAGGGTAACGAACACTGAAGCTTTCTTT	CASSLKLRDRVTNTEAFF
TRBJ2-7	.	TRBV9	.	TGTGCCAGCAGCGTAGCGGGACTGGGCTCCTACGAGCAGTACTTC	CASSVAGLGSYEQYF
TRBJ1-6	few	TRBV11-2	.	TGTGCCAGCAGCTTAGAAGCGGGTGGGTATAATTCACCCCTCCACTTT	CASSLEAGGYNSPLHF
TRBJ1-2	.	TRBV4-2	.	TGTGCCAGCTCCGGACTGTATGGCTACACCTTC	CASSGLYGYTF
TRBJ1-2	.	TRBV7-2	.	TGTGCCAGCAGCTCCCCGGGGCTCCTCCTTCAGGGCTACACCTTC	CASSSPGLLLQGYTF
TRBJ1-5	.	TRBV6-5	TRBD1	TGTGCCAGCAGTTTACAGGGGCATCAGCCCCAGCATTTT	CASSLQGHQPQHF
TRBJ2-3	.	TRBV4-3	TRBD2	TGCGCCAGCAGCCTAAGCCCGACTAGCGGGGGAGGAGATACGCAGTATTTT	CASSLSPTSGGGDTQYF
TRBJ2-5	once	TRBV9	.	TGTGCCAGCAGCTTTGACAGACAAGACGGAGAGACCCAGTACTTC	CASSFDRQDGETQYF
TRBJ1-5	.	TRBV11-2	.	TGTGCCAGCAGCTTAGATGGGGGGCTTCAGCCCCAGCATTTT	CASSLDGGLQPQHF
TRBJ2-2	.	TRBV19	.	TGTGCCAGTAGTATGGGGACGGTGAACACCGGGGAGCTGTTTTTT	CASSMGTVNTGELFF
TRBJ1-2	.	TRBV19	TRBD1	TGTGCCAGTAGTATAGATCCGGGACAGTACTATGGCTACACCTTC	CASSIDPGQYYGYTF